This TCR beta chain was sequenced for a study of blood T cell repertoires in COVID-19. At the level of the study: From the United States, Italy and Spain came samples of acute and convalescent COVID-19. PBMCs, B-cell-depleted T cells, or T cells were the source of the cDNA or gDNA that made up the material.

V gave up 3 bases and J gave up 1 base, with 6 bases separating them. The CDR3 spans 12 residues. Germline assignment: CDR1 DFQATT and CDR2 SNEGSKA (reference sequence). In the original workflow: Researchers report that nucleated cell counts were estimated from reference gene primer amplification. Measured with immunoSEQ multiplex PCR; TCRdb has only the in-frame clones, and not every one. D and trimming come from the DNA, and the V and J calls and clone size come from that table. This sample has about 160,000 clones, with 75% to 85% found just once. This chain uses TRBV20-1 with TRBJ2-5, with unresolved D. The origin of this receptor is a human donor in a cohort sampled during active COVID-19. Sequencing used peripheral blood. CDR3 sequence reads: CSASSFQETQYF. CDR3 sequence (DNA): TGCAGTGCTAGTTCGTTCCAAGAGACCCAGTACTTC.